This is a list of T cell receptor beta chains from one sample in a study of vaccination effects on CD4 cells after COVID-19. Their antigen targets remain unknown. The method was immunoSEQ multiplex PCR; TCRdb's version includes in-frame clones alone and lacks a portion of them. Of about 25,000 clones in the sample, around 67% were seen once. Material: CD4+ T cells from PBMCs cultured without peptide, obtained before COVID-19 vaccination. These receptors were taken from a human donor who received a COVID-19 vaccine. CDR3s include the opening cysteine and the closing phenylalanine or tryptophan. The D gene is left open where the match is weak. Part of the rows lack a size; the others show once, few, many or a class for expanded clones.

J gene: TRBJ2-7; clone size: -; D gene: TRBD1; V gene: TRBV3-1/TRBV3-2; CDR3 protein: CASSQGERTGNYEQYF; CDR3 DNA: TGTGCCAGCAGCCAAGGAGAGAGGACAGGGAATTACGAGCAGTACTTC
J gene: TRBJ2-2; clone size: -; D gene: TRBD2; V gene: TRBV6-4; CDR3 protein: CASSDSASGTGELFF; CDR3 DNA: TGTGCCAGCAGTGACTCGGCTAGCGGGACCGGGGAGCTGTTTTTT
J gene: TRBJ1-1; clone size: few; D gene: -; V gene: TRBV18; CDR3 protein: CASSPLRGTEAFF; CDR3 DNA: TGTGCCAGCTCACCACTCCGGGGCACTGAAGCTTTCTTT
J gene: TRBJ2-7; clone size: once; D gene: -; V gene: TRBV19; CDR3 protein: CASSRDYEQYF; CDR3 DNA: TGTGCCAGTAGCAGGGACTACGAGCAGTACTTC
J gene: TRBJ1-2; clone size: -; D gene: -; V gene: TRBV5-6; CDR3 protein: CASSLAGYGYTF; CDR3 DNA: TGTGCCAGCAGCTTAGCAGGCTATGGCTACACCTTC
J gene: TRBJ2-3; clone size: once; D gene: -; V gene: TRBV28; CDR3 protein: CASSPRGTTDTQYF; CDR3 DNA: TGTGCCAGCAGTCCAAGGGGGACCACAGATACGCAGTATTTT
J gene: TRBJ2-1; clone size: -; D gene: -; V gene: TRBV2; CDR3 protein: CASSDGSGVDNEQFF; CDR3 DNA: TGTGCCAGCAGTGACGGTAGCGGAGTCGACAATGAGCAGTTCTTC
J gene: TRBJ1-4; clone size: -; D gene: -; V gene: TRBV6-1; CDR3 protein: CASSDSVPTNEKLFF; CDR3 DNA: TGTGCCAGCAGTGATTCCGTCCCAACTAATGAAAAACTGTTTTTT
J gene: TRBJ2-3; clone size: -; D gene: TRBD2; V gene: TRBV28; CDR3 protein: CASSSPYRLAGGDTQYF; CDR3 DNA: TGTGCCAGCAGTTCCCCATATCGACTAGCGGGAGGGGATACGCAGTATTTT
J gene: TRBJ1-5; clone size: -; D gene: -; V gene: TRBV19; CDR3 protein: CASSTLPYSLSHSNQPQHF; CDR3 DNA: TGTGCCAGTAGTACCCTGCCGTATTCTCTTTCTCATAGCAATCAGCCCCAGCATTTT
J gene: TRBJ1-5; clone size: -; D gene: -; V gene: TRBV3-1/TRBV3-2; CDR3 protein: CASSQDWAGGVQPQHF; CDR3 DNA: TGTGCCAGCAGCCAAGATTGGGCCGGGGGGGTTCAGCCCCAGCATTTT
J gene: TRBJ2-7; clone size: -; D gene: TRBD2; V gene: TRBV20-1; CDR3 protein: CSASSPSGVVAGDPYEQYF; CDR3 DNA: TGCAGTGCTAGTAGCCCCTCAGGTGTTGTGGCGGGAGATCCCTACGAGCAGTACTTC
J gene: TRBJ1-2; clone size: once; D gene: TRBD1; V gene: TRBV7-8; CDR3 protein: CASSSTGGYGYTF; CDR3 DNA: TGTGCCAGCAGCTCCACAGGGGGCTATGGCTACACCTTC
J gene: TRBJ1-5; clone size: once; D gene: TRBD1; V gene: TRBV25-1; CDR3 protein: CASSGTGENQPQHF; CDR3 DNA: TGTGCCAGCAGCGGGACAGGGGAAAATCAGCCCCAGCATTTT
J gene: TRBJ1-4; clone size: -; D gene: -; V gene: TRBV14; CDR3 protein: CASSQVGGTKEKLFF; CDR3 DNA: TGTGCCAGCAGCCAAGTAGGGGGTACGAAGGAAAAACTGTTTTTT
J gene: TRBJ2-7; clone size: -; D gene: -; V gene: TRBV14; CDR3 protein: CASSQATGEQYF; CDR3 DNA: TGTGCCAGCAGCCAAGCGACAGGCGAGCAGTACTTC
J gene: TRBJ1-1; clone size: -; D gene: -; V gene: TRBV18; CDR3 protein: CASSPGPGTEAFF; CDR3 DNA: TGTGCCAGCTCACCTGGGCCAGGGACTGAAGCTTTCTTT
J gene: TRBJ2-7; clone size: -; D gene: -; V gene: TRBV18; CDR3 protein: CASSPRTNASSYEQYF; CDR3 DNA: TGTGCCAGCTCACCCCGGACCAACGCCTCCTCCTACGAGCAGTACTTC
J gene: TRBJ2-2; clone size: -; D gene: -; V gene: TRBV3-1/TRBV3-2; CDR3 protein: CASSQGGLSLSGELFF; CDR3 DNA: TGTGCCAGCAGCCAAGGTGGACTATCTCTTTCGGGGGAGCTGTTTTTT
J gene: TRBJ1-1; clone size: -; D gene: -; V gene: TRBV30; CDR3 protein: CAYNREGGTEAFF; CDR3 DNA: TGTGCCTACAACAGGGAAGGAGGCACTGAAGCTTTCTTT
J gene: TRBJ2-2; clone size: -; D gene: TRBD1; V gene: TRBV19; CDR3 protein: CASKTGTGLTGELFF; CDR3 DNA: TGTGCCAGTAAAACCGGGACAGGGCTAACCGGGGAGCTGTTTTTT
J gene: TRBJ1-4; clone size: once; D gene: -; V gene: TRBV28; CDR3 protein: CASSLKGFLFF; CDR3 DNA: TGTGCCAGCAGTTTAAAAGGATTTCTGTTTTTT
J gene: TRBJ2-1; clone size: -; D gene: TRBD2; V gene: TRBV6-4; CDR3 protein: CASRGSGLVAGAMTYNEQFF; CDR3 DNA: TGTGCCAGCAGGGGGTCGGGTTTGGTAGCGGGCGCAATGACCTACAATGAGCAGTTCTTC
J gene: TRBJ1-1; clone size: -; D gene: -; V gene: TRBV2; CDR3 protein: CASSAGENTEAFF; CDR3 DNA: TGTGCCAGCAGTGCCGGCGAGAACACTGAAGCTTTCTTT
J gene: TRBJ2-1; clone size: -; D gene: -; V gene: TRBV19; CDR3 protein: CASSGRGYNEQFF; CDR3 DNA: TGTGCCAGTAGTGGGCGGGGTTACAATGAGCAGTTCTTC
J gene: TRBJ2-1; clone size: -; D gene: -; V gene: TRBV7-2; CDR3 protein: CASSPGLDQFF; CDR3 DNA: TGTGCCAGCAGCCCGGGACTTGACCAGTTCTTC
J gene: TRBJ2-3; clone size: -; D gene: TRBD1; V gene: TRBV7-2; CDR3 protein: CASSLGQGPDTQYF; CDR3 DNA: TGTGCCAGCAGCCTCGGACAGGGCCCAGATACGCAGTATTTT
J gene: TRBJ2-1; clone size: -; D gene: TRBD2; V gene: TRBV5-1; CDR3 protein: CASSLVSSGRRGSYNEQFF; CDR3 DNA: TGCGCCAGCAGCTTGGTGTCTAGCGGGAGACGGGGCTCCTACAATGAGCAGTTCTTC
J gene: TRBJ2-6; clone size: -; D gene: TRBD1; V gene: TRBV28; CDR3 protein: CASTPRTGAAGANVLTF; CDR3 DNA: TGTGCCAGCACCCCTCGGACAGGGGCTGCTGGGGCCAACGTCCTGACTTTC
J gene: TRBJ1-5; clone size: once; D gene: -; V gene: TRBV10-3; CDR3 protein: CATGGGTAYNQPQHF; CDR3 DNA: TGTGCCACCGGCGGAGGGACGGCATACAATCAGCCCCAGCATTTT
J gene: TRBJ2-7; clone size: -; D gene: -; V gene: TRBV5-4; CDR3 protein: CASSGQSYEQYF; CDR3 DNA: TGTGCCAGCAGCGGACAATCCTACGAGCAGTACTTC
J gene: TRBJ2-5; clone size: -; D gene: TRBD2; V gene: TRBV6-6; CDR3 protein: CASSPRLAGAKIQETQYF; CDR3 DNA: TGTGCCAGCAGTCCTCGACTAGCGGGAGCCAAAATCCAAGAGACCCAGTACTTC
J gene: TRBJ2-3; clone size: -; D gene: -; V gene: TRBV7-9; CDR3 protein: CASSLGPRGDTQYF; CDR3 DNA: TGTGCCAGCAGCTTGGGGCCCCGGGGAGATACGCAGTATTTT
J gene: TRBJ2-3; clone size: -; D gene: -; V gene: TRBV3-1/TRBV3-2; CDR3 protein: CASSQVGTDTQYF; CDR3 DNA: TGTGCCAGCAGCCAAGTGGGCACAGATACGCAGTATTTT
J gene: TRBJ2-1; clone size: once; D gene: TRBD2; V gene: TRBV2; CDR3 protein: CASRGLAGVANEQFF; CDR3 DNA: TGTGCCAGCAGGGGGCTAGCGGGAGTAGCCAATGAGCAGTTCTTC
J gene: TRBJ1-1; clone size: -; D gene: -; V gene: TRBV10-3; CDR3 protein: CAIKGGSTEAFF; CDR3 DNA: TGTGCCATCAAAGGGGGTTCAACTGAAGCTTTCTTT
J gene: TRBJ1-1; clone size: -; D gene: -; V gene: TRBV29-1; CDR3 protein: CSVAEDTEAFF; CDR3 DNA: TGCAGCGTTGCAGAGGACACTGAAGCTTTCTTT
J gene: TRBJ1-6; clone size: -; D gene: -; V gene: TRBV2; CDR3 protein: CAGWTDYNSPLHF; CDR3 DNA: TGTGCCGGTTGGACGGACTATAATTCACCCCTCCACTTT
J gene: TRBJ1-1; clone size: -; D gene: TRBD1; V gene: TRBV7-9; CDR3 protein: CASSFTGGNTEAFF; CDR3 DNA: TGTGCCAGCAGCTTTACAGGGGGCAACACTGAAGCTTTCTTT
J gene: TRBJ2-3; clone size: -; D gene: TRBD2; V gene: TRBV7-2; CDR3 protein: CASSSGSDPGGADTQYF; CDR3 DNA: TGTGCCAGCAGCTCCGGATCCGACCCCGGGGGGGCAGATACGCAGTATTTT